The 30 T cell receptor beta chains below come from one sample, sequenced in a study of fetal regulatory T cell absence and autoimmunity. Assay used: immunoSEQ multiplex PCR; TCRdb lists only in-frame clones, some missing. The profile covers 95,000 to 100,000 clones, with about two thirds appearing a single time and roughly 2% taken by the ten largest. Sequences were obtained from pancreas tissue. These receptors all stem from a male donor with IPEX syndrome.

The chain has TRBV7-2 and TRBJ1-6, with TRBD1 matching 8 bases. The CDR3 length is 14 residues. V lost 5 bases to trimming and J lost 10 bases; unmatched junction nucleotides: 7. Germline V CDR1 and CDR2: SGHTA, FQGNSA. CDR3 nucleotide sequence: TGTGCCAGCAGCGTCCGACAGGGGACCTCACCCCTCCACTTT. Protein product: CASSVRQGTSPLHF.

This clone turned up a few times. The chain has TRBV5-4 and TRBJ2-3; tentatively, D is TRBD1 or TRBD2 (6 bases each). The germline CDR1 and CDR2 sequences are SGHNT and YYREEE (reference sequence). This CDR3 region has 16 residues. Trimming pared 1 base from V and 2 bases from J, leaving 14 bases between. CDR3 amino acids: CASSLSTGALTDTQYF. The CDR3 DNA reads as TGTGCCAGCAGCTTGTCTACGGGGGCCCTCACAGATACGCAGTATTTT.

V and J are TRBV6-5 and TRBJ2-2; a possible D gene is TRBD2 (6 bases). Germline CDR1 MNHEY, CDR2 SVGAGI. The CDR3 runs 14 residues. V was cut by 0 bases and J by 6 bases, with 8 bases left in between. CDR3 protein: CASSYSSGAGELFF. The CDR3 region has the DNA TGTGCCAGCAGTTACTCATCGGGGGCCGGGGAGCTGTTTTTT.

The chain links TRBV11-3 to TRBJ2-3; 9 bases are a match to TRBD2. The J segment lost 2 bases and the V segment lost 5 bases, leaving 8 bases of the junction unmatched. The CDR3 contains 16 residues. From germline, CDR1 is SGHNT and CDR2 YENEEA. CDR3 sequence: CASSHLAGAFTDTQYF. The CDR3 DNA reads TGTGCCAGCAGCCACTTAGCGGGGGCGTTCACAGATACGCAGTATTTT.

The sample holds one count of this clone. This sequence joins TRBV5-3 and TRBJ1-1; 9 nucleotides match TRBD1. TRBV5-3 belongs to the ORF category, with a function that is uncertain. The CDR3 contains 14 residues. The trim removed 0 bases at V and 4 bases at J, leaving 1 base unmatched. CDR3 bases: TGTGCCAGAAGCTTGGACAGGGGGCGCACTGAAGCTTTCTTT. Amino acid sequence: CARSLDRGRTEAFF.

This chain links TRBV5-8 with TRBJ1-1; D is ambiguous. The germline V gene has CDR1 SGHTS and CDR2 YDEGEE. This CDR3 is 14 amino acids long. V was shortened by 0 bases and J by 1 base, with 7 bases between the two germline ends. The CDR3 bases are TGTGCCAGCAGCTTGGAGGTGCCGAACACTGAAGCTTTCTTT. This sequence encodes CASSLEVPNTEAFF.

The genes are TRBV6-6 and TRBJ2-7, with 8 bases lining up with TRBD2. Unmatched junction bases numbered 8, after V lost 2 bases and J lost 2 bases. In germline, CDR1 is MNHNY, CDR2 SVGAGI (reference sequence). The CDR3 has 16 amino acids. The CDR3 sequence is CASSYPRGDPPYEQYF. CDR3 nucleotides: TGTGCCAGCAGTTACCCGCGGGGGGACCCTCCCTACGAGCAGTACTTC.

J is TRBJ2-5 and V is TRBV21-1; TRBD2, the table's D call, lacks a check against the DNA. TRBV21-1 is noted as a pseudogene. The CDR3 runs 16 residues. CDR3: CASSKDRPGPQETQYF. The CDR3 DNA reads TGTGCCAGCAGCAAAGATCGCCCCGGTCCCCAAGAGACCCAGTACTTC.

The rearrangement joins TRBV11-3 to TRBJ2-7; unclear D gene. The CDR3 is made up of 16 amino acids. The V gene's germline CDR1 is SGHNT and CDR2 YENEEA. Between the trimmed V and J ends, which lost 0 bases and 1 base, there was a span of 13 bases. CDR3 sequence reads: CASSLDPPAGSYEQYF. The CDR3, as DNA: TGTGCCAGCAGCTTAGATCCCCCCGCCGGTTCCTACGAGCAGTACTTC.

V and J are TRBV9 and TRBJ2-3, with TRBD2 identical over 9 bases. With 2 bases clipped from V and 7 bases from J, the junction kept 17 bases outside the gene matches. The CDR3 is 18 residues long. The V gene's germline CDR1 is SGDLS and CDR2 YYNGEE. DNA for the CDR3: TGTGCCAGCAGCGTTATCCCGTGGCAGCGGGAGGATACAAATACGCAGTATTTT. Residues: CASSVIPWQREDTNTQYF. The full variable domain, in which reference TRBV9 and TRBJ2-3 provide the parts outside the CDR3, is DSGVTQTPKHLITATGQRVTLRCSPRSGDLSVYWYQQSLDQGLQFLIQYYNGEERAKGNILERFSAQQFPDLHSELNLSSLELGDSALYFCASSVIPWQREDTNTQYFGPGTRLTVL.

The rearrangement uses TRBV11-2 and TRBJ1-4; tentatively, D is TRBD1 (5 bases). The CDR3 has 14 residues. Trimming cost V 5 bases and J 9 bases, with 16 bases left between them. CDR1 is SGHAT and CDR2 is FQNNGV in the germline V gene. The CDR3 region is CASSPAQGWKKLFF. CDR3 nucleotide sequence: TGTGCCAGCAGCCCAGCGCAGGGTTGGAAAAAACTGTTTTTT.

This clone was detected a few times. The same CDR3 also results from other DNA sequences found in this sample. This rearrangement joins TRBV4-1 to TRBJ1-1; D is uncertain. Germline-derived CDR1 and CDR2 are MGHRA and YSYEKL. V lost 1 base, J lost 1 base, and 4 bases lay in between. The CDR3 has 13 amino acids. The CDR3 loop reads CASSQAGNTEAFF. CDR3 coding DNA: TGCGCCAGCAGCCAAGCAGGGAACACTGAAGCTTTCTTT.

The chain joins TRBV5-1 to TRBJ2-7; TRBD1 matches at 8 bases. With V trimmed by 4 bases and J by 6 bases, 9 bases remained unmatched. Germline CDR1 is SGHRS and CDR2 is YFSETQ. This CDR3 has 14 residues. The CDR3 DNA follows: TGCGCCAGCAGCCCTCCGGACAGGGCAGGCGAGCAGTACTTC. Protein product: CASSPPDRAGEQYF.

Here the CDR3 DNA reads TGTGCCAGCTCAATCACGACAGGCAGGGATGAGCAGTTCTTC. Encoded protein: CASSITTGRDEQFF. The V call is TRBV18, the J call TRBJ2-1; D might be TRBD1 (6 bases). With 5 bases removed from V and 8 bases from J, the gap between germline ends came to 16 bases. Per the germline V gene, CDR1 is KGHSH and CDR2 is LQKENI. The CDR3 is 14 amino acids. Full variable domain (remainder filled in from reference TRBV18 and TRBJ2-1): NAGVMQNPRHLVRRRGQEARLRCSPMKGHSHVYWYRQLPEEGLKFMVYLQKENIIDESGMPKERFSAEFPKEGPSILRIQQVVRGDSAAYFCASSITTGRDEQFFGPGTRLTVL.

This chain links TRBV13 with TRBJ2-7; D call uncertain. This CDR3 has 12 residues. Germline-derived CDR1 and CDR2 are PRHDT and FYEKMQ (reference sequence). V lost 1 base and J 3 bases, leaving 4 bases between the germline ends. Written as DNA, the CDR3 is TGTGCCAGCAGCTTAGATGGCTACGAGCAGTACTTC. Its translation: CASSLDGYEQYF.

The chain combines TRBV30 with TRBJ2-7; the D gene is possibly TRBD2 (6 bases). Germline-derived CDR1 and CDR2 are GTSNPN and SVGIG (reference sequence). CDR3 length: 13 amino acids. V was pared by 0 bases and J by 6 bases, with 12 bases between. CDR3 sequence: CAWSVSSGVEQYF. DNA for the CDR3: TGTGCCTGGAGTGTATCTTCGGGGGTCGAGCAGTACTTC. The full variable domain, in which reference TRBV30 and TRBJ2-7 provide the parts outside the CDR3, is SQTIHQWPATLVQPVGSPLSLECTVEGTSNPNLYWYRQAAGRGLQLLFYSVGIGQISSEVPQNLSASRPQDRQFILSSKKLLLSDSGFYLCAWSVSSGVEQYFGPGTRLTVT.

J is TRBJ1-4 and V is TRBV18, with D possibly TRBD1 on 5 matching bases. The V end was cut by 2 bases, the J end by 2 bases, with 9 bases between. Per the germline V gene, CDR1 is KGHSH and CDR2 is LQKENI. CDR3 length: 15 amino acids. CDR3 nucleotides: TGTGCCAGCTCACCAGGGGCCCTTACTAATGAAAAACTGTTTTTT. Residues: CASSPGALTNEKLFF.

The chain has TRBV2 and TRBJ1-1; perhaps TRBD1 as D (5 bases). V lost 4 bases and J 6 bases, leaving 12 bases between the germline ends. CDR1 and CDR2 (germline): SNHLY, FYNNEI. CDR3 length: 13 residues. The CDR3 bases are TGTGCCAGCAGTGCTGGCAGGGAAGCTGAAGCTTTCTTT. This translates into CASSAGREAEAFF.

V usage is TRBV15 and J usage is TRBJ2-2; 7 bases agree with TRBD1. Germline V gives CDR1 LNHNV, CDR2 YYDKDF (reference sequence). This CDR3 contains 18 residues. With 4 bases clipped from V and 7 bases from J, the junction kept 18 bases outside the gene matches. The CDR3 DNA reads as TGTGCCACCAGCACCCTACGGGACAGACCCGATTTGGGCGGGGAGCTGTTTTTT. This gives the protein CATSTLRDRPDLGGELFF.

The chain links TRBV6-1 to TRBJ2-3; 10 bases align to TRBD1. V trimming: 3 bases; J trimming: 4 bases; junction bases outside the gene matches: 4. CDR1 and CDR2 from the germline V gene are MNHNS and SASEGT. CDR3 size: 15 residues. CDR3 sequence: CASSEGQGNADTQYF. The CDR3 region has the DNA TGTGCCAGCAGTGAGGGACAGGGGAACGCAGATACGCAGTATTTT.

V and J are TRBV6-5 and TRBJ2-5; D may be TRBD2 (6 bases). The CDR3 contains 13 residues. CDR1 and CDR2 (germline): MNHEY, SVGAGI. The germline V and J ends were trimmed by 6 bases and 1 base, with 9 bases remaining between them. The CDR3 sequence: CASRRLGQETQYF. DNA of the CDR3: TGTGCCAGCAGGCGACTAGGCCAAGAGACCCAGTACTTC.

Relative to its sample, this clone is medium-sized. The CDR3 is CASRITIFF. CDR3 DNA: TGCGCCAGCAGAATAACTATCTTCTTC. The chain couples TRBV10-1 to TRBJ2-1; no firm D call. Germline V gene lookup returns CDR1 WNHNN and CDR2 SYGVQD (reference sequence). The CDR3 runs 9 residues. Trimming stripped 6 bases from V and 16 bases from J, with 10 bases between.

This clone was counted between two and nine times. The rearrangement joins TRBV13 to TRBJ1-5; D remains unclear. The ends were cut back, 4 bases at V and 4 bases at J, with 11 bases in the middle. Germline CDR1 and CDR2: PRHDT and FYEKMQ (reference sequence). The CDR3 length is 14 residues. The CDR3 DNA follows: TGTGCCAGCAGCTCGGGAGTTGGGAATCAGCCCCAGCATTTT. It translates to CASSSGVGNQPQHF. The variable domain in full, completed from reference TRBV13 and TRBJ1-5, reads AAGVIQSPRHLIKEKRETATLKCYPIPRHDTVYWYQQGPGQDPQFLISFYEKMQSDKGSIPDRFSAQQFSDYHSELNMSSLELGDSALYFCASSSGVGNQPQHFGDGTRLSIL.

In this sample, this clone turned up a few times. The genes are TRBV11-1 and TRBJ2-1; D remains ambiguous. The germline V gene has CDR1 SGHAT and CDR2 FQDESV (reference sequence). The CDR3 runs 12 residues. V was trimmed by 5 bases and J by 5 bases, leaving 7 bases between them. For the CDR3, the DNA is TGTGCCAGCAGCCCAGGACACAATGAGCAGTTCTTC. This translates into CASSPGHNEQFF.

This clone occurred a few times. The J gene is TRBJ2-7, the V gene TRBV27; TRBD1 matches 7 bases. Germline loops: CDR1 MNHEY, CDR2 SMNVEV (reference sequence). V shed 3 bases and J 2 bases; nucleotides not matched to a gene: 1. The CDR3 has 13 residues. The CDR3: CASSFQGAYEQYF. CDR3 bases: TGTGCCAGCAGTTTTCAGGGGGCCTACGAGCAGTACTTC.

V and J are TRBV27 and TRBJ1-2; 9 positions agree with TRBD1. V was pared by 7 bases and J by 6 bases, with 9 bases of the junction left unmatched. CDR1 and CDR2 from the germline V gene are MNHEY and SMNVEV (reference sequence). CDR3 size: 14 residues. The CDR3, as DNA: TGTGCCAGCACCGATGGGACAGGGATAAATGGCTACACCTTC. Amino acids: CASTDGTGINGYTF.

The chain employs TRBV10-3 and TRBJ2-7, with 10 bases fitting TRBD1. V shed 5 bases and J 2 bases; nucleotides not matched to a gene: 6. CDR3 length: 15 amino acids. Germline CDR1 is ENHRY and CDR2 is SYGVKD. The CDR3 region has the DNA TGTGCCATCAGTCCCGGGACAGGGGTCCCCTACGAGCAGTACTTC. Translating it yields CAISPGTGVPYEQYF.

The genes are TRBV5-5 and TRBJ1-3; 10 positions agree with TRBD1. The CDR3 length is 15 residues. The ends lost 3 bases at V and 0 bases at J; junction bases unmatched: 0. The germline V gene has CDR1 SGHKS and CDR2 YYEKEE (reference sequence). This CDR3 reads CASSWTGGSGNTIYF. As DNA, the CDR3 is TGTGCCAGCAGCTGGACAGGGGGCTCTGGAAACACCATATATTTT. The variable domain in full, with the rest retrieved from reference TRBV5-5 and TRBJ1-3, is DAGVTQSPTHLIKTRGQQVTLRCSPISGHKSVSWYQQVLGQGPQFIFQYYEKEERGRGNFPDRFSARQFPNYSSELNVNALLLGDSALYLCASSWTGGSGNTIYFGEGSWLTVV.

This clone was found a few times. The rearrangement joins TRBV4-1 to TRBJ2-1; D ambiguous. This CDR3 comprises 13 residues. Germline-derived CDR1 and CDR2 are MGHRA and YSYEKL. V was shortened by 0 bases and J by 8 bases, with 8 bases between the two germline ends. The CDR3 protein is CASSQEITDEQFF. The CDR3 bases are TGCGCCAGCAGCCAAGAAATCACCGATGAGCAGTTCTTC.

The J gene is TRBJ1-6, the V gene TRBV19; 7 nucleotides match TRBD1. Germline V gene sequence: CDR1 LNHDA, CDR2 SQIVND (reference sequence). J lost 9 bases, V lost 3 bases, and 5 bases had no gene match. The CDR3 extends over 14 amino acids. CDR3 nucleotide sequence: TGTGCCAGTAGTATGAGGGGGCTTGCTTCACCCCTCCACTTT. It is translated as CASSMRGLASPLHF.